These 20 T cell receptor beta chains share one sample of origin, sequenced in a study of blood T cell repertoires in COVID-19. Clones were read by immunoSEQ multiplex PCR, and TCRdb kept only the in-frame ones, dropping some. In the table there are some 320,000 clones, about 90% of which are singletons. The sample was peripheral blood. The receptors derive from a woman in her 50s who had recovered from COVID-19.

This clone appeared a single time. J is TRBJ2-3 and V is TRBV7-9, with a tentative D call TRBD2 (7 bases). Germline V gives CDR1 SEHNR, CDR2 FQNEAQ (reference sequence). V dropped 4 bases and J dropped 5 bases, with 19 bases sitting between them. The CDR3 loop spans 16 amino acids. CDR3 in amino acids: CASSSDRGARGDTQYF. CDR3 sequence (DNA): TGTGCCAGCAGCTCTGACCGGGGGGCCCGAGGAGATACGCAGTATTTT.

The chain combines TRBV5-4 with TRBJ2-2; TRBD1 might be the D (5 bases). Trimming removed 1 base at V and 2 bases at J, with 9 bases between. The CDR3 extends over 15 amino acids. Germline V gives CDR1 SGHNT, CDR2 YYREEE (reference sequence). The CDR3 loop reads CASSLTTVNTGELFF. For the CDR3, the DNA is TGTGCCAGCAGCTTGACGACAGTAAACACCGGGGAGCTGTTTTTT.

The chain links TRBV28 to TRBJ2-1; D may be TRBD2 (5 bases). CDR3 length equals 12 residues. CDR1 and CDR2 (germline): MDHEN, SYDVKM. The germline V and J ends were trimmed by 3 bases and 10 bases, with 10 bases remaining between them. CDR3 amino acids: CASSFGPGEQFF. CDR3 in DNA: TGTGCCAGCAGTTTTGGGCCGGGAGAGCAGTTCTTC.

V usage is TRBV30 and J usage is TRBJ2-7; TRBD2 matches at 10 bases. The germline V gene encodes CDR1 GTSNPN and CDR2 SVGIG (reference sequence). The CDR3 runs to 13 residues. V lost 6 bases and J lost 3; bases outside the gene matches: 5. CDR3 sequence (DNA): TGTGCCTGTATCGGGACTAGCGTCTACGAGCAGTACTTC. It translates to CACIGTSVYEQYF.

The V gene is TRBV28, the J gene TRBJ2-7; no clear D gene. Trimming shortened V by 2 bases and J by 2 bases, and 10 bases separated the two germline ends. The CDR3 loop spans 14 amino acids. Germline CDR1 is MDHEN and CDR2 is SYDVKM. The CDR3 DNA is TGTGCCAGCAGTTTACCTTCGACACCCTACGAGCAGTACTTC. This gives the protein CASSLPSTPYEQYF. The whole variable domain, filled in from reference TRBV28 and TRBJ2-7, reads DVKVTQSSRYLVKRTGEKVFLECVQDMDHENMFWYRQDPGLGLRLIYFSYDVKMKEKGDIPEGYSVSREKKERFSLILESASTNQTSMYLCASSLPSTPYEQYFGPGTRLTVT.

This clone appeared once. The chain is built from TRBV3-1 (or the pseudogene TRBV3-2) and TRBJ1-6; TRBD1 aligns across 7 bases. The V gene end was trimmed by 6 bases and the J gene end by 13 bases; junction bases not matched to a gene: 6. The germline CDR1 and CDR2 sequences are LGHDT and YNNKEL (reference sequence). The CDR3 runs to 12 residues. The CDR3 is CASRTGLGPLHF. The CDR3, as DNA: TGTGCCAGCAGGACAGGGTTGGGGCCCCTCCACTTT.

DNA for the CDR3: TGTGCCAGCAGCTCGGACAGGGGGCGCACCTACGAGCAGTACTTC. It codes for CASSSDRGRTYEQYF. V is TRBV11-2 and J is TRBJ2-7; 11 bases are shared with TRBD1. The CDR3 totals 15 residues. V dropped 4 bases and J dropped 2; count of bases not matched to a gene: 4. Per germline, CDR1 SGHAT and CDR2 FQNNGV. Filled out from reference TRBV11-2 and TRBJ2-7, the complete variable domain reads EAGVAQSPRYKIIEKRQSVAFWCNPISGHATLYWYQQILGQGPKLLIQFQNNGVVDDSQLPKDRFSAERLKGVDSTLKIQPAKLEDSAVYLCASSSDRGRTYEQYFGPGTRLTVT.

This clone was seen only once. The gene calls are TRBV30 and TRBJ2-7; 7 nucleotides line up with TRBD1. Unmatched junction bases numbered 5, after V lost 7 bases and J lost 5 bases. Looked up from germline, CDR1 is GTSNPN and CDR2 is SVGIG (reference sequence). The length of the CDR3 is 11 residues. The CDR3 spells CAYRQGHEQYF. Written as DNA, the CDR3 is TGTGCCTATAGACAGGGCCACGAGCAGTACTTC.

Details on this clone: The junction and the germline gene differ at one end; a read error may be behind it. This chain connects TRBV6-2 or TRBV6-3 to TRBJ1-5; TRBD1 matches 7 bases. Looked up from germline, CDR1 is MNHEY and CDR2 is SVGEGT. This CDR3 has 11 amino acids. In DNA, the CDR3 is TGTGCCAGCAATTACCAGGGGGCCCAGCATTTT. As protein: CASNYQGAQHF.

The chain couples TRBV18 to TRBJ1-6; 8 nucleotides align to TRBD1. Germline V gene sequence: CDR1 KGHSH, CDR2 LQKENI. CDR3 length: 16 residues. J gave up 6 bases and V 3 bases, and 7 bases lay outside the gene matches. The CDR3 spells CASSPQTDRVNSPLHF. The CDR3 coding sequence is TGTGCCAGCTCACCCCAGACGGACAGGGTTAATTCACCCCTCCACTTT. Full variable domain (outside the CDR3, taken from reference TRBV18 and TRBJ1-6): NAGVMQNPRHLVRRRGQEARLRCSPMKGHSHVYWYRQLPEEGLKFMVYLQKENIIDESGMPKERFSAEFPKEGPSILRIQQVVRGDSAAYFCASSPQTDRVNSPLHFGNGTRLTVT.

The V call is TRBV6-5, the J call TRBJ1-1; perhaps TRBD1 as D (6 bases). The V end lost 0 bases, the J end lost 4 bases, and 12 bases lay between the germline ends. Germline CDR1 and CDR2: MNHEY and SVGAGI. The CDR3 has 15 residues. CDR3 coding DNA: TGTGCCAGCAGTTACTCGGGACAAGTGGTCACTGAAGCTTTCTTT. This codes for CASSYSGQVVTEAFF.

The rearrangement joins TRBV15 to TRBJ2-7; D may be TRBD2 (5 bases). Trimming left V 4 bases short and J 1 base short, with 8 bases between. Germline V gene data show CDR1 as LNHNV and CDR2 as YYDKDF (reference sequence). CDR3 size: 13 residues. The CDR3 DNA follows: TGTGCCACCAGCAACGGGGAATCCTACGAGCAGTACTTC. It specifies CATSNGESYEQYF.

The rearrangement links TRBV7-9 to TRBJ1-3, with 7 bases matching TRBD1. Germline CDR1 is SEHNR and CDR2 is FQNEAQ (reference sequence). Unmatched junction bases numbered 10, after V lost 5 bases and J lost 0 bases. There are 17 residues in the CDR3. The DNA for the CDR3 is TGTGCCAGCAGCCCATCAGGGGGGAGTACCTCTGGAAACACCATATATTTT. This gives the protein CASSPSGGSTSGNTIYF.

The J gene is TRBJ1-1, the V gene TRBV19; D remains unclear. The CDR3 is 13 amino acids. V was shortened by 7 bases and J by 7 bases, with 16 bases between the two germline ends. Germline loops: CDR1 LNHDA, CDR2 SQIVND (reference sequence). Here the CDR3 DNA reads TGTGCCAGTACCCAGCAGGCACCGTTTGAAGCTTTCTTT. Its protein is CASTQQAPFEAFF.

The chain combines TRBV2 with TRBJ1-2, with 7 bases identical to TRBD1. The CDR3 contains 13 residues. Germline trimming cut 4 bases from V and 7 bases from J; bases unmatched to any gene: 6. The V gene's germline CDR1 is SNHLY and CDR2 FYNNEI. The DNA of the CDR3 is TGTGCCAGCAGTGCCGACCAGGGGGGTGGCTACACCTTC. Residues: CASSADQGGGYTF.

The chain couples TRBV7-9 to TRBJ2-1; 9 bases agree with TRBD2. The germline CDR1 and CDR2 sequences are SEHNR and FQNEAQ (reference sequence). This CDR3 spans 16 amino acids. V shed 4 bases, J shed 7 bases, and the junction held 11 bases outside the gene matches. The CDR3 nucleotides read TGTGCCAGCAGCTCGATCCCCAGCGGGAGGCAGAATGAGCAGTTCTTC. This encodes CASSSIPSGRQNEQFF.

This clone was observed a few times. The rearrangement joins TRBV19 to TRBJ2-1, with D tentatively TRBD1 (6 bases). Germline-derived CDR1 and CDR2 are LNHDA and SQIVND (reference sequence). The CDR3 sequence is 15 residues long. Trimming stripped 7 bases from V and 4 bases from J, with 17 bases between. The CDR3 protein is CASTTPGQGYNEQFF. The CDR3 nucleotides are TGTGCCAGTACAACTCCGGGACAAGGTTACAATGAGCAGTTCTTC.

The chain links TRBV9 to TRBJ2-7; weak D call: TRBD2 (6 bases). This CDR3 region has 14 residues. From germline, CDR1 is SGDLS and CDR2 YYNGEE. V was trimmed by 0 bases and J by 3 bases, leaving 10 bases between them. DNA of the CDR3: TGTGCCAGCAGCGTAGATCAGCGGGTCTACGAGCAGTACTTC. This gives the protein CASSVDQRVYEQYF.

This clone was picked up one time. J is TRBJ2-5 and V is TRBV18, with a weak D call TRBD2 (5 bases). The CDR3 length is 15 residues. Between the trimmed V and J ends, which lost 3 bases and 5 bases, there was a span of 16 bases. The germline V gene has CDR1 KGHSH and CDR2 LQKENI. The chain's CDR3 is CASSPTQLAGETQYF. The DNA of the CDR3 is TGTGCCAGCTCACCGACCCAATTGGCGGGCGAGACCCAGTACTTC.

This rearrangement joins TRBV7-2 to TRBJ2-1; the D gene is possibly TRBD2 (5 bases). V gave up 0 bases and J gave up 3 bases, with 9 bases separating them. Germline V gene sequence: CDR1 SGHTA, CDR2 FQGNSA. CDR3 length equals 15 residues. The CDR3 DNA reads as TGTGCCAGCAGCTTAGCGGGAGCCGTCTACAATGAGCAGTTCTTC. The encoded protein is CASSLAGAVYNEQFF.